This T cell receptor (beta chain) came from a study of T cell repertoires in cytomegalovirus infection. The wider study: HLA-B-restricted CMV epitopes that are well studied, plus recently identified HLA-C-restricted ones, were used by the study. Public TCR beta signatures indicated both CMV infection and matching HLA type. Whole-study results and caveats: HLA-C-restricted, CMV-specific TCR beta clonotypes were dominant ex vivo. Adding up the frequency of public TCR beta families identified people who carried CMV plus the relevant HLA.

In germline, CDR1 is SEHNR, CDR2 FQNEAQ (reference sequence). Unmatched junction bases numbered 10, after V lost 3 bases and J lost 3 bases. The CDR3 contains 16 residues. The table lists this clonotype with many counts. The antigen is not known. TCRdb ran MiXCR on the reads and lists one entry per CDR3 protein. Here the sample spans 650,000 to 900,000 distinct CDR3 sequences, 25% to 35% being singletons. This receptor was identified in a human donor in good health (CMV status not recorded). Some clones in this sample may be carry-over from other donors' samples. Sequencing was performed on cultured CD8+ T cells from PBMCs, taken from culture after CMV antigen stimulation. The genes are TRBV7-9 and TRBJ1-2; TRBD1 matches 7 bases. The CDR3, as DNA: TGTGCCAGCAGCTTTTCGACAGGGAGCCCCGACTATGGCTACACCTTC. Its protein is CASSFSTGSPDYGYTF.